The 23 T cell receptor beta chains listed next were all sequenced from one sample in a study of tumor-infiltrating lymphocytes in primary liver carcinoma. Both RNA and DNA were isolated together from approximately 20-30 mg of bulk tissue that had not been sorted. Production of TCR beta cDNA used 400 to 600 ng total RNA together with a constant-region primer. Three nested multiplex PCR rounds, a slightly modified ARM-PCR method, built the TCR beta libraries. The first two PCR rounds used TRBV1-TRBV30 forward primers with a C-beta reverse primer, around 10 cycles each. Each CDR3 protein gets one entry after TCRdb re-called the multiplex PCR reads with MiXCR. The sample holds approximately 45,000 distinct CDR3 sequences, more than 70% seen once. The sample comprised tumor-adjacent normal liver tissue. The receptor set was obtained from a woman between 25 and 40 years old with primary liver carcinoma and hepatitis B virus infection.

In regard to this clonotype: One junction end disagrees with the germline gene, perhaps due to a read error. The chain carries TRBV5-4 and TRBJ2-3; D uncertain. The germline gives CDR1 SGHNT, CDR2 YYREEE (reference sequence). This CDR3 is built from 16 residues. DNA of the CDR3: TGTTCCAGCAGCCGGGCAGAGCGTGGCCCCACAGATACGCAGTATTTT. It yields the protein CSSSRAERGPTDTQYF. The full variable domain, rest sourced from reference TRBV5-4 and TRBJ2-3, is ETGVTQSPTHLIKTRGQQVTLRCSSQSGHNTVSWYQQALGQGPQFIFQYYREEENGRGNFPPRFSGLQFPNYSSELNVNALELDDSALYLCSSSRAERGPTDTQYFGPGTRLTVL.

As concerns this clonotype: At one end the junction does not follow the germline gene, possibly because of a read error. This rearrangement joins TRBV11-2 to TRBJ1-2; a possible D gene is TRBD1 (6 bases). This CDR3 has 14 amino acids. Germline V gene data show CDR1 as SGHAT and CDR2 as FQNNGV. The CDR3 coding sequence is TGTGCCAGCAGCTTGGACAGAACTATCTATAGCTACGCCTTC. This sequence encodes CASSLDRTIYSYAF.

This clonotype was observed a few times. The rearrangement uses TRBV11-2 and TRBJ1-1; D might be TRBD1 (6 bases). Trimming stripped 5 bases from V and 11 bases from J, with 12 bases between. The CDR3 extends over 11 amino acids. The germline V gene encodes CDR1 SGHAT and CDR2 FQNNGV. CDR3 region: CASSPGAEAFF. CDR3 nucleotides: TGTGCCAGCAGCCCAGGGGCAGAGGCTTTCTTT. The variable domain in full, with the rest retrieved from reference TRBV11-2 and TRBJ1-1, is EAGVAQSPRYKIIEKRQSVAFWCNPISGHATLYWYQQILGQGPKLLIQFQNNGVVDDSQLPKDRFSAERLKGVDSTLKIQPAKLEDSAVYLCASSPGAEAFFGQGTRLTVV.

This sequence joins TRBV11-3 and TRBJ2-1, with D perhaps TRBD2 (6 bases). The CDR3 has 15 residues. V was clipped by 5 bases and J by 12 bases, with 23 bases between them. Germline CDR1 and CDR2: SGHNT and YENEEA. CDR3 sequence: CASSPGVHLLGVQFF. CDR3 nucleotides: TGTGCCAGCAGCCCGGGAGTGCATCTACTGGGAGTGCAGTTCTTC.

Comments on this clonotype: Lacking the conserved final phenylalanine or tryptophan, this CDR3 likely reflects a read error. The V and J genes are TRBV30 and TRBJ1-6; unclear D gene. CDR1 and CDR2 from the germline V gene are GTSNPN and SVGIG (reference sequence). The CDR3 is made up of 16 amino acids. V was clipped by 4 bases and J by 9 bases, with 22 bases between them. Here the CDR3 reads CAWTPLWREIGSPLHV. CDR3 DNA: TGTGCCTGGACTCCCCTGTGGAGGGAGATTGGTTCACCCCTCCACGTT.

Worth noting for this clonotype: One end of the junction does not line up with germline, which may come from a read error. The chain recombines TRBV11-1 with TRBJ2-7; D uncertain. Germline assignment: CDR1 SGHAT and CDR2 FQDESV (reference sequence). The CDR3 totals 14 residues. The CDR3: CASSLVTETYEQYF. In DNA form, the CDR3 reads TGTGCCAGCAGCTTGGTTACTGAGACCTACGAGCAATACTTC.

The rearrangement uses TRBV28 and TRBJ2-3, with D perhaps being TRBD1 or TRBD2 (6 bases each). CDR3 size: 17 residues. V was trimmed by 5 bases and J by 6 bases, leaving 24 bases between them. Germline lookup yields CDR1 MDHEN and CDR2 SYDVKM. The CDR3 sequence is CASSTTRRGTNTDTQYF. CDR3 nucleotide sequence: TGTGCCAGCAGTACTACAAGGAGGGGGACCAACACGGATACGCAGTATTTT.

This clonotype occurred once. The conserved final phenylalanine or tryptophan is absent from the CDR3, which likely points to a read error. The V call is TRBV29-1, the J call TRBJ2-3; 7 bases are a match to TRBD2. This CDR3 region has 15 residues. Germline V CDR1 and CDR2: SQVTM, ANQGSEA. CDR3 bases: TGCATCGCATGGGAGCGCGGGAGACACACAGATACGCAGTATCTT. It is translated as CIAWERGRHTDTQYL.

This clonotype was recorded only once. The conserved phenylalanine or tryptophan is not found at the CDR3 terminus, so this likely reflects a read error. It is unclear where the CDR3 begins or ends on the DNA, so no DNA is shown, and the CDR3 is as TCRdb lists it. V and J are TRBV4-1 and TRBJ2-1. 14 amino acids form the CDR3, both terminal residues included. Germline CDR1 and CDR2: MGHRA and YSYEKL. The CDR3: CASSQVSPNVRLFS.

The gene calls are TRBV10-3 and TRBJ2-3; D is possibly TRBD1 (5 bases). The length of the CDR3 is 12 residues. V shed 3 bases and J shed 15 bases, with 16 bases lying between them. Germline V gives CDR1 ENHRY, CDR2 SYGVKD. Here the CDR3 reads CAISEQTDMHYF. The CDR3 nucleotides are TGTGCCATCAGTGAACAGACAGATATGCATTATTTT.

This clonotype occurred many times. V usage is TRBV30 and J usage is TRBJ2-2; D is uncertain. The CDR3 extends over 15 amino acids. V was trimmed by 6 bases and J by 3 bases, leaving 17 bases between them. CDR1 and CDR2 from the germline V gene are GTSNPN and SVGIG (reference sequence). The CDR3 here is CACRVAGQDTGELFF. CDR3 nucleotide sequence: TGTGCCTGTCGGGTCGCCGGGCAAGACACCGGGGAGCTGTTTTTT.

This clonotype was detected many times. This CDR3 reads CATSYENPYNEQFF. In DNA, the CDR3 is TGTGCCACCAGTTATGAGAATCCCTACAATGAGCAGTTCTTC. V usage is TRBV15 and J usage is TRBJ2-1; D not certain. Germline CDR1 reads LNHNV; CDR2 reads YYDKDF (reference sequence). V lost 6 bases to trimming and J lost 2 bases, with 11 bases between them. The CDR3 sequence is 14 residues long.

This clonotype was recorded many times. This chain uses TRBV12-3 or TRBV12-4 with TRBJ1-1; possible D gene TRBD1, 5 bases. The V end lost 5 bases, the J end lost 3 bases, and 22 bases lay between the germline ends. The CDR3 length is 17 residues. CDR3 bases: TGTGCCAGCAGTCGCCCAAGATTCAGGGAATTTGACACTGAAGCTTTCTTT. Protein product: CASSRPRFREFDTEAFF.

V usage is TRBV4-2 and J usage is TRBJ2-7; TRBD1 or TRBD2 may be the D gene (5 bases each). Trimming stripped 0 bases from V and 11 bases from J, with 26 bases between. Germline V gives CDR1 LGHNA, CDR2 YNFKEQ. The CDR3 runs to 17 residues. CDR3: CASSQDGRGTSPYDEYF. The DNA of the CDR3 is TGTGCCAGCAGCCAAGATGGCCGGGGCACGAGCCCCTACGATGAGTACTTC.

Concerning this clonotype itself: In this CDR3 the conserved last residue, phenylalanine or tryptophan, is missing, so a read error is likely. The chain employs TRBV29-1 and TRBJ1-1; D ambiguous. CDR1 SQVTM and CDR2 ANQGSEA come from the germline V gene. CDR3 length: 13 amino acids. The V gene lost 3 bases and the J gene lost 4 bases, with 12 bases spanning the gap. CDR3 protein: CSVDGGGVTEAFI. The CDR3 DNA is TGCAGCGTTGATGGAGGCGGGGTCACTGAAGCTTTCATT.

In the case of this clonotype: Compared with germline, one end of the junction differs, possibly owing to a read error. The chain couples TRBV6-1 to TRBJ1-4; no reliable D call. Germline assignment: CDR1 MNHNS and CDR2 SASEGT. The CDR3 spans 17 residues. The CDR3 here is CGSRSQPVGRASEKLFF. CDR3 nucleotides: TGTGGCAGCAGGTCTCAACCAGTTGGGAGGGCGAGTGAAAAACTGTTTTTT.

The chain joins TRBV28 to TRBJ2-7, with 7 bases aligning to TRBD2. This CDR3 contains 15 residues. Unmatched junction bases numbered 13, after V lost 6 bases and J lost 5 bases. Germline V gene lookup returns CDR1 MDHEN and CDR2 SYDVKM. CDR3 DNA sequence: TGTGCCAGCAGGGTGGGCGGGGCTAGCGGTCACGAGCAGTACTTC. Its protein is CASRVGGASGHEQYF.

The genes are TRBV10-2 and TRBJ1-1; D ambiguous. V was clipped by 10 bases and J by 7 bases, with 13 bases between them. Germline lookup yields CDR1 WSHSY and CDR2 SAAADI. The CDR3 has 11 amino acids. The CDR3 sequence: CAILAGIEAFF. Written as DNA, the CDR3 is TGCGCCATTCTCGCCGGGATTGAAGCTTTCTTT.

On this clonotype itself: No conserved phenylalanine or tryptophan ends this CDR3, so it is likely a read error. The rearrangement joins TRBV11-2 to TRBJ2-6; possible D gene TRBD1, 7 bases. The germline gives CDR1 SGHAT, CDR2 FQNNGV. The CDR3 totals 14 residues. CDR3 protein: CASSLAAGGNVLTL. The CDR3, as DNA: TGTGCCAGTAGCTTAGCGGCAGGGGGGAACGTCCTGACTCTC.

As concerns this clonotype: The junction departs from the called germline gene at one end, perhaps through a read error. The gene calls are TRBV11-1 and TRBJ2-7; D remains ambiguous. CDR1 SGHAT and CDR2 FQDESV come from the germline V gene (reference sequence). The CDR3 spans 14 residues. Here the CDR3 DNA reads TGTGCCAGCAGCTTAGCGACGACCTCCAACGAGCAGCACTTC. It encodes CASSLATTSNEQHF.

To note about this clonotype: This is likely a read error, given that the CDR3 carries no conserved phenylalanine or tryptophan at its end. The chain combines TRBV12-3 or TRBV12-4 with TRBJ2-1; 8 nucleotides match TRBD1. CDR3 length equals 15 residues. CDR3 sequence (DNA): TGTACCAGCAGCCCCGGGACAGGTTACTACAATGAGCAGTTCCTC. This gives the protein CTSSPGTGYYNEQFL.

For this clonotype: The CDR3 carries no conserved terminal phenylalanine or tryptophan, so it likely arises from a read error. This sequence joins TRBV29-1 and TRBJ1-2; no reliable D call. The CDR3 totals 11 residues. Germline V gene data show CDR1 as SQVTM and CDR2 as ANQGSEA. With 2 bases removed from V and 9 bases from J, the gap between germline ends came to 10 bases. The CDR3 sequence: CSVENQTSYTY. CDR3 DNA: TGCAGCGTTGAAAATCAGACCAGCTACACCTAC.

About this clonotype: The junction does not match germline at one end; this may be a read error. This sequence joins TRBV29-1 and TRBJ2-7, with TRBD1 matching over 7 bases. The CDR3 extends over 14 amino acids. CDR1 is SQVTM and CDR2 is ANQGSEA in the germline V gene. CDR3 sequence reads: CSVGQESVRHEQYF. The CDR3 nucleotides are TGCAGTGTTGGACAGGAGTCTGTCCGCCACGAGCAGTACTTC.